The TCR beta chain described here comes from a study of T cell responses to AZD1222 COVID-19 vaccine. Clones were read by immunoSEQ multiplex PCR, and TCRdb kept only the in-frame ones, dropping some. Altogether 110,000 to 150,000 clones are present, 89% being singletons, with the ten largest covering 2.5% to 3%. Study-wide points: In a largely white British group with more females than males, clonal diversity was possibly underestimated. Of the AZD1222 recipients, only 5 to 7 were seropositive at baseline.

CDR1 and CDR2 (germline): SEHNR, FQNEAQ (reference sequence). With 5 bases removed from V and 2 bases from J, the gap between germline ends came to 13 bases. This CDR3 comprises 14 residues. This clone appeared once. Its antigen is still unknown. Specimen: peripheral blood, collected on day 0 of AZD1222 vaccination. The rearrangement joins TRBV7-9 to TRBJ2-7; possibly TRBD2 for D (5 bases). The sequence was obtained from an adult in good health. The chain's CDR3 is CASSPHREPYEQYF. CDR3 coding DNA: TGTGCCAGCAGCCCCCACCGGGAACCCTACGAGCAGTACTTC.